The rows below give T cell receptor beta chains drawn from one sample of a study of blood T cell repertoires in COVID-19. Profiling relied on immunoSEQ multiplex PCR, and the TCRdb table lists in-frame clones only, not all of them. This sample has tens of thousands of clones, with roughly four fifths found just once. Source material: peripheral blood. The origin of the receptors is a woman over 75 with active or convalescent COVID-19. The CDR3 runs from the conserved cysteine through the conserved F or W. The D gene is left open where the match is weak. Clone size, where shown, is once, few, many, or a class for clones that have expanded.

clone_size	v_call	j_call	d_call	cdr3_length	cdr3_aa	cdr3_nt
.	TRBV6-5	TRBJ1-6	.	14	CASSWGVGNSPLHF	TGTGCCAGCAGTTGGGGGGTGGGGAATTCACCCCTCCACTTT
.	TRBV30	TRBJ1-2	.	15	CAWSVAGGPLGGYTF	TGTGCCTGGAGTGTGGCTGGGGGCCCCCTCGGAGGCTACACCTTC
.	TRBV5-1	TRBJ1-1	TRBD1	15	CASSVGRDSNTEAFF	TGCGCCAGCAGCGTCGGCCGGGACAGCAACACTGAAGCTTTCTTT
.	TRBV19	TRBJ2-1	TRBD2	16	CASSTLRAGDYNEQFF	TGTGCCAGTAGTACTCTGCGAGCGGGAGACTACAATGAGCAGTTCTTC
.	TRBV30	TRBJ2-5	TRBD2	16	CAWSGGLGRYQETQYF	TGTGCCTGGAGTGGAGGACTAGGACGGTACCAAGAGACCCAGTACTTC
.	TRBV5-6	TRBJ1-2	.	13	CASSPTVNYGYTF	TGTGCCAGCAGCCCCACAGTGAACTATGGCTACACCTTC
once	TRBV6-2/TRBV6-3	TRBJ2-5	.	16	CASSESPGLTKETQYF	TGTGCCAGCAGCGAGAGCCCTGGACTAACCAAAGAGACCCAGTACTTC
.	TRBV6-2/TRBV6-3	TRBJ2-7	.	16	CASSPMGGRLSYEQYF	TGTGCCAGCAGCCCAATGGGAGGCAGGCTCTCCTACGAGCAGTACTTC
.	TRBV6-2/TRBV6-3	TRBJ2-2	.	16	CASSYEGRLRTGELFF	TGTGCCAGCAGTTACGAGGGGAGGTTGAGGACCGGGGAGCTGTTTTTT
.	TRBV24-1	TRBJ1-1	TRBD1	18	CATSAPLWDRGWNTEAFF	TGTGCCACCAGTGCTCCTCTCTGGGACAGGGGGTGGAACACTGAAGCTTTCTTT
.	TRBV2	TRBJ2-1	.	15	CASSEALARGAEQFF	TGTGCCAGCAGTGAAGCCCTTGCCCGGGGGGCTGAGCAGTTCTTC
once	TRBV5-1	TRBJ2-5	TRBD1	14	CASSNRDSQETQYF	TGCGCCAGCAGCAACCGGGACAGCCAAGAGACCCAGTACTTC
.	TRBV3-1/TRBV3-2	TRBJ2-1	.	13	CAVRAGASNEQFF	TGTGCAGTGCGGGCGGGGGCTTCCAATGAGCAGTTCTTC
.	TRBV4-3	TRBJ1-2	.	14	CASSQDEGFGGYTF	TGCGCCAGCAGCCAAGATGAGGGATTCGGTGGCTACACCTTC
.	TRBV7-3	TRBJ1-6	TRBD1	15	CASSRQGGYNSPLHF	TGTGCCAGCAGCCGACAGGGAGGCTATAATTCACCCCTCCACTTT
.	TRBV3-1/TRBV3-2	TRBJ2-5	TRBD1	15	CASSQHPGTEETQYF	TGTGCCAGCAGCCAACACCCCGGGACAGAAGAGACCCAGTACTTC
.	TRBV19	TRBJ1-2	TRBD1	12	CATNDRGLGYTF	TGTGCCACCAACGACAGGGGGCTTGGCTACACCTTC
.	TRBV5-6	TRBJ1-3	.	13	CASSPQRGNTIYF	TGTGCCAGCAGCCCACAACGCGGGAACACCATATATTTT
.	TRBV3-1/TRBV3-2	TRBJ1-1	.	15	CASSQAGNRDTEAFF	TGTGCCAGCAGCCAAGCGGGAAATCGGGACACTGAAGCTTTCTTT
.	TRBV28	TRBJ1-2	TRBD1	14	CASSDPGQYYGYTF	TGTGCCAGCAGTGATCCGGGACAGTACTATGGCTACACCTTC
.	TRBV6-4	TRBJ2-1	.	13	CASSPSTENEQFF	TGTGCCAGCAGTCCCTCAACAGAAAATGAGCAGTTCTTC
.	TRBV28	TRBJ1-4	.	14	CASSQGRANEKLFF	TGTGCCAGCAGCCAGGGGAGAGCTAATGAAAAACTGTTTTTT
few	TRBV25-1	TRBJ2-2	TRBD1	17	CASSPTGVILNTGELFF	TGTGCCAGCAGCCCGACAGGGGTCATATTGAACACCGGGGAGCTGTTTTTT
.	TRBV7-8	TRBJ2-7	TRBD1	14	CASSFGTGPYEQYF	TGTGCCAGCAGCTTCGGGACAGGCCCCTACGAGCAGTACTTC
.	TRBV7-6	TRBJ2-3	TRBD2	20	CASSSLLRLAGGPFVDTQYF	TGTGCCAGCAGCTCCCTCCTCCGACTAGCGGGGGGGCCATTTGTGGATACGCAGTATTTT
.	TRBV5-4	TRBJ2-1	.	14	CASSSEYGFNEQFF	TGTGCCAGCAGCTCGGAGTACGGGTTCAATGAGCAGTTCTTC
.	TRBV7-9	TRBJ2-1	.	14	CASSFSRGHDEQFF	TGTGCCAGCAGCTTTTCGCGGGGCCACGATGAGCAGTTCTTC
few	TRBV6-5	TRBJ2-1	TRBD1	15	CASTLDRGSYNEQFF	TGTGCCAGCACCTTGGACAGGGGTTCCTACAATGAGCAGTTCTTC
.	TRBV11-2	TRBJ2-3	.	15	CASSRRGVGTDTQYF	TGTGCCAGCAGTCGCCGCGGGGTAGGGACAGATACGCAGTATTTT
.	TRBV7-9	TRBJ1-3	.	14	CASSEGLHGNTIYF	TGTGCCAGCAGCGAGGGCCTTCACGGAAACACCATATATTTT
few	TRBV25-1	TRBJ2-1	.	13	CASSEAGGNEQFF	TGTGCCAGCAGCGAGGCAGGGGGGAATGAGCAGTTCTTC
.	TRBV5-4	TRBJ1-1	.	13	CASSSTVNTEAFF	TGTGCCAGCAGCTCCACAGTAAACACTGAAGCTTTCTTT
.	TRBV30	TRBJ2-5	TRBD1	13	CACGTGNQETQYF	TGTGCCTGCGGGACAGGGAACCAAGAGACCCAGTACTTC
.	TRBV9	TRBJ2-3	TRBD2	15	CASSLIAGNTDTQYF	TGTGCCAGCAGTCTCATAGCGGGGAACACAGATACGCAGTATTTT
.	TRBV10-3	TRBJ1-1	TRBD1	15	CAIRKEPGGNTEAFF	TGTGCCATCAGGAAAGAACCAGGGGGGAACACTGAAGCTTTCTTT
once	TRBV19	TRBJ1-1	.	16	CASSISSQGMNTEAFF	TGTGCCAGTAGTATATCTAGTCAGGGCATGAACACTGAAGCTTTCTTT
.	TRBV19	TRBJ2-3	TRBD1	15	CASSGGQTSTDTQYF	TGTGCCAGTAGTGGGGGACAGACTAGCACAGATACGCAGTATTTT
.	TRBV6-1	TRBJ2-4	.	17	CASSEATSHWAKNIQYF	TGTGCCAGCAGTGAAGCGACATCTCATTGGGCCAAAAACATTCAGTACTTC
.	TRBV15	TRBJ1-6	TRBD1	19	CATSSGDRGARWNNSPLHF	TGTGCCACCAGCAGTGGGGACAGGGGAGCTAGGTGGAATAATTCACCCCTCCACTTT
.	TRBV6-5	TRBJ2-2	TRBD2	15	CATPYGRLATGELFF	TGTGCCACCCCATACGGGAGGCTCGCGACCGGGGAGCTGTTTTTT
.	TRBV5-4	TRBJ2-7	TRBD1	17	CASSFGITGDRSYEQYF	TGTGCCAGCAGCTTTGGGATTACAGGGGACCGCTCCTACGAGCAGTACTTC
.	TRBV11-3	TRBJ2-7	TRBD1	13	CASSETTGHEQYF	TGTGCCAGCAGCGAGACGACAGGGCACGAGCAGTACTTC
.	TRBV5-1	TRBJ1-1	TRBD1	14	CASSFGRGYAEAFF	TGCGCCAGCAGCTTTGGCAGGGGGTACGCTGAAGCTTTCTTT
few	TRBV5-1	TRBJ2-3	.	15	CASSLDGRGINTQYF	TGCGCCAGCAGCTTGGATGGGAGAGGGATAAATACGCAGTATTTT
.	TRBV7-3	TRBJ2-1	.	16	CASSPEFSGAYNEQFF	TGTGCCAGCAGCCCAGAATTTTCCGGGGCCTACAATGAGCAGTTCTTC
.	TRBV30	TRBJ2-3	.	10	CAIGTDTQYF	TGTGCCATAGGCACAGATACGCAGTATTTT
.	TRBV3-1/TRBV3-2	TRBJ2-5	TRBD2	14	CASRRDGGGETQYF	TGTGCCAGCAGGCGCGACGGCGGGGGGGAGACCCAGTACTTC
.	TRBV7-3	TRBJ1-1	TRBD1	13	CASSADRGTEAFF	TGTGCCAGCAGCGCGGACAGGGGCACTGAAGCTTTCTTT
.	TRBV2	TRBJ1-1	.	15	CASSPTRIMNTEAFF	TGTGCCAGCAGCCCCACAAGAATCATGAACACTGAAGCTTTCTTT
.	TRBV6-2/TRBV6-3	TRBJ1-5	.	14	CASSPRSSNQPQHF	TGTGCCAGCAGCCCTAGGAGTAGCAATCAGCCCCAGCATTTT
.	TRBV6-2/TRBV6-3	TRBJ2-1	.	15	CASSYSGRDYNEQFF	TGTGCCAGCAGTTACTCTGGCCGGGACTACAATGAGCAGTTCTTC
once	TRBV6-2/TRBV6-3	TRBJ1-3	TRBD1	15	CASSRGQRSGNTIYF	TGTGCCAGCAGCAGGGGACAGCGCTCTGGAAACACCATATATTTT
.	TRBV9	TRBJ1-1	.	16	CASSVNPNKMNTEAFF	TGTGCCAGCAGCGTAAATCCCAACAAGATGAACACTGAAGCTTTCTTT
.	TRBV30	TRBJ2-7	.	15	CAWSEGGDITYEQYF	TGTGCCTGGAGTGAGGGGGGGGACATAACCTACGAGCAGTACTTC
.	TRBV4-3	TRBJ1-2	TRBD1	15	CASSQVPLTGEGYTF	TGCGCCAGCAGCCAAGTCCCCCTGACAGGGGAAGGCTACACCTTC
.	TRBV6-6	TRBJ1-6	.	14	CASRWAGDNSPLHF	TGTGCCAGCCGATGGGCAGGGGATAATTCACCCCTCCACTTT
.	TRBV5-4	TRBJ1-3	.	15	CASSPDSPSGNTIYF	TGTGCCAGCTCTCCGGACAGCCCCTCTGGAAACACCATATATTTT